These 32 T cell receptor beta chains originate from one sample sequenced in a study of OX40 agonist ivuxolimab in advanced cancers. Data came from immunoSEQ multiplex PCR; TCRdb stores just in-frame clones and leaves some out. The sample lists 74,000 or so clones, more than 80% occurring once. Source: CD4+ or CD8+ T cells sorted from blood, taken in a trial of the OX40 agonist ivuxolimab. Receptors originate from an adult with an advanced solid tumor such as melanoma, head and neck, liver or kidney cancer.

The V and J genes are TRBV10-2 and TRBJ1-2; D perhaps matches TRBD1 (6 bases). This CDR3 has 12 residues. The germline V gene encodes CDR1 WSHSY and CDR2 SAAADI. V was shortened by 6 bases and J by 4 bases, with 9 bases between the two germline ends. The CDR3 region is CASSEQGYGYTF. CDR3 nucleotide sequence: TGCGCCAGCAGCGAACAGGGCTATGGCTACACCTTC.

The chain employs TRBV18 and TRBJ1-2; D uncertain. The CDR3 runs to 13 residues. V lost 8 bases to trimming and J lost 7 bases, with 17 bases between them. Per the germline V gene, CDR1 is KGHSH and CDR2 is LQKENI. This CDR3 reads CASTGSGNSGYTF. CDR3 nucleotide sequence: TGTGCCAGCACCGGAAGCGGGAATAGTGGCTACACCTTC.

V and J are TRBV4-3 and TRBJ1-5, with D possibly matching TRBD1 (5 bases). This CDR3 region has 15 residues. In germline, CDR1 is LGHNA, CDR2 YSLEER. The V end lost 1 base, the J end lost 5 bases, and 12 bases lay between the germline ends. CDR3 nucleotide sequence: TGCGCCAGCAGCCAAGTCTCAGGGTATGATCAGCCCCAGCATTTT. Translating it yields CASSQVSGYDQPQHF.

V and J are TRBV7-8 and TRBJ2-7; the match to TRBD1 covers 7 bases. Germline lookup yields CDR1 SGHVS and CDR2 FQNEAQ. Unmatched junction bases numbered 5, after V lost 2 bases and J lost 4 bases. There are 14 residues in the CDR3. In DNA, the CDR3 is TGTGCCAGCAGCTTATTGAGGGGGCAGTACGAGCAGTACTTC. Translation gives CASSLLRGQYEQYF.

The chain couples TRBV9 to TRBJ2-2; no firm D call. Germline CDR1 is SGDLS and CDR2 is YYNGEE. Trimming removed 0 bases from V and 7 bases from J, with 13 bases in between. The CDR3 runs to 15 residues. The CDR3 here is CASSVGIQPIGELFF. DNA of the CDR3: TGTGCCAGCAGCGTAGGGATACAGCCGATCGGGGAGCTGTTTTTT.

This rearrangement joins TRBV9 to TRBJ2-6; D is perhaps TRBD1 (5 bases). Trimming took 3 bases from V and 0 from J, leaving 10 bases between them. Germline V gene lookup returns CDR1 SGDLS and CDR2 YYNGEE. This CDR3 comprises 16 residues. The CDR3 region is CASSGSGFSGANVLTF. In nucleotides, the CDR3 is TGTGCCAGCAGCGGATCAGGGTTCTCTGGGGCCAACGTCCTGACTTTC.

V gene TRBV27 combines with J gene TRBJ1-4, with a possible D match to TRBD1 (5 bases). Germline lookup yields CDR1 MNHEY and CDR2 SMNVEV (reference sequence). This CDR3 comprises 16 residues. V was cut by 3 bases and J by 5 bases, with 16 bases left in between. The CDR3 DNA sequence: TGTGCCAGCAGTTTTTTCGGGAACAGGAAGAATGAAAAACTGTTTTTT. Translation: CASSFFGNRKNEKLFF.

This chain links TRBV5-6 with TRBJ2-7; TRBD2 agrees at 9 bases. CDR3 length: 18 amino acids. V was pared by 2 bases and J by 2 bases, with 14 bases of the junction left unmatched. The germline V gene has CDR1 SGHDT and CDR2 YYEEEE. CDR3 protein: CASSFRRSGRLKTYEQYF. CDR3 coding DNA: TGTGCCAGCAGCTTTAGGAGAAGCGGGAGGCTAAAAACCTACGAGCAGTACTTC.

Remarks on this clone: Distinct nucleotide sequences in the sample also encode this CDR3. This chain links TRBV18 with TRBJ2-7; TRBD1 aligns across 10 bases. The J segment lost 6 bases and the V segment lost 3 bases, leaving 8 bases of the junction unmatched. Germline V gene data show CDR1 as KGHSH and CDR2 as LQKENI. The CDR3 covers 15 residues. CDR3 DNA sequence: TGTGCCAGCTCACCGGGACAGGGGACGAATGGCGAGCAGTACTTC. This translates into CASSPGQGTNGEQYF.

V gene TRBV6-5 combines with J gene TRBJ1-1; 9 positions match TRBD1. The CDR3 is made up of 15 amino acids. Looked up from germline, CDR1 is MNHEY and CDR2 is SVGAGI. Trimming cost V 6 bases and J 1 base; bases outside gene matches: 6. The CDR3 DNA reads as TGTGCCAGCAGAACAGGGGGCGTTAGGAACACTGAAGCTTTCTTT. Translating it yields CASRTGGVRNTEAFF.

This CDR3 is CASSRGLDTYEQYF. As DNA, the CDR3 is TGTGCCAGCAGCCGCGGACTCGACACCTACGAGCAGTACTTC. The V and J genes are TRBV9 and TRBJ2-7, with D possibly TRBD2 on 5 matching bases. The V end lost 4 bases, the J end lost 2 bases, and 13 bases lay between the germline ends. This CDR3 is 14 amino acids long. Germline V CDR1 and CDR2: SGDLS, YYNGEE.

This rearrangement joins TRBV5-1 to TRBJ2-3; D is perhaps TRBD1 or TRBD2 (5 bases each). Germline V gene sequence: CDR1 SGHRS, CDR2 YFSETQ. Trimming took 4 bases from V and 2 from J, leaving 11 bases between them. This CDR3 contains 14 residues. The CDR3 region is CASSTGAYTDTQYF. In DNA, the CDR3 is TGCGCCAGCAGCACCGGGGCATACACAGATACGCAGTATTTT.

This chain joins TRBV5-1 and TRBJ1-2; D is uncertain. The germline V and J ends were trimmed by 6 bases and 1 base, with 16 bases remaining between them. Germline CDR1 and CDR2: SGHRS and YFSETQ. The CDR3 loop spans 15 amino acids. The CDR3 DNA reads as TGCGCCAGCACCGTTGGAGGGTTGGGTAACTATGGCTACACCTTC. It encodes CASTVGGLGNYGYTF.

The chain has TRBV19 and TRBJ1-1; D gene ambiguous. The germline V gene encodes CDR1 LNHDA and CDR2 SQIVND (reference sequence). V lost 7 bases to trimming and J lost 3 bases, with 18 bases between them. This CDR3 has 15 residues. CDR3 nucleotide sequence: TGTGCCAGTACCGTGATTTTTCCTCGGTACACTGAAGCTTTCTTT. Translating it yields CASTVIFPRYTEAFF.

This rearrangement joins TRBV7-3 to TRBJ2-5, with 8 bases aligning to TRBD2. The germline gives CDR1 SGHTA, CDR2 FQGTGA. Trimming at V came to 4 bases and at J to 5 bases, leaving 9 bases not matched to a gene. The CDR3 sequence is 15 residues long. CDR3 DNA sequence: TGTGCCAGCAGCTCAAGCGGGGGAATTGTGGAGACCCAGTACTTC. Translation gives CASSSSGGIVETQYF.

The chain recombines TRBV6-5 with TRBJ2-3, with a tentative D call TRBD2 (6 bases). The length of the CDR3 is 15 residues. Trimming pared 2 bases from V and 1 base from J, leaving 10 bases between. From germline, CDR1 is MNHEY and CDR2 SVGAGI. CDR3 DNA sequence: TGTGCCAGCAGTTACCGGGCTAGCGGCACAGATACGCAGTATTTT. It encodes CASSYRASGTDTQYF.

The rearrangement joins TRBV18 to TRBJ2-3; 11 nucleotides match TRBD1. Germline V gene lookup returns CDR1 KGHSH and CDR2 LQKENI. Trimming removed 4 bases from V and 6 bases from J; junction bases left unmatched: 3. The CDR3 is 14 amino acids. CDR3 coding DNA: TGTGCCAGCTCACGGGGACAGGGGGTCGATACGCAGTATTTT. Residues: CASSRGQGVDTQYF.

This clone was recorded a few times. V and J are TRBV18 and TRBJ2-7; D remains ambiguous. The CDR3 consists of 12 residues. Trimming took 2 bases from V and 4 from J, leaving 6 bases between them. CDR1 is KGHSH and CDR2 is LQKENI in the germline V gene. Here the CDR3 reads CASSPTEYEQYF. CDR3 coding DNA: TGTGCCAGCTCACCAACTGAATACGAGCAGTACTTC. Supplemented by reference TRBV18 and TRBJ2-7, the full variable domain reads NAGVMQNPRHLVRRRGQEARLRCSPMKGHSHVYWYRQLPEEGLKFMVYLQKENIIDESGMPKERFSAEFPKEGPSILRIQQVVRGDSAAYFCASSPTEYEQYFGPGTRLTVT.

V gene TRBV30 combines with J gene TRBJ2-3; 9 bases fit TRBD2. Germline CDR1 and CDR2: GTSNPN and SVGIG (reference sequence). This CDR3 has 15 amino acids. V was pared by 2 bases and J by 5 bases, with 8 bases of the junction left unmatched. The CDR3 protein is CAWSNSGGSQDTQYF. The CDR3 DNA sequence: TGTGCCTGGAGTAATAGCGGGGGCTCGCAAGATACGCAGTATTTT. The variable domain in full, completed from reference TRBV30 and TRBJ2-3, reads SQTIHQWPATLVQPVGSPLSLECTVEGTSNPNLYWYRQAAGRGLQLLFYSVGIGQISSEVPQNLSASRPQDRQFILSSKKLLLSDSGFYLCAWSNSGGSQDTQYFGPGTRLTVL.

A single count supports this clone. The chain joins TRBV23-1 to TRBJ1-1, with 7 bases lining up with TRBD1. Being an ORF, TRBV23-1 has a function that is uncertain. The CDR3 extends over 15 amino acids. V trimming: 5 bases; J trimming: 5 bases; junction bases outside the gene matches: 11. The CDR3 nucleotides are TGCGCCAGCAGTAGAGAGAGACAGGGAGGGACTGAAGCTTTCTTT. Translating it yields CASSRERQGGTEAFF.

The chain joins TRBV9 to TRBJ2-3, with D unresolved. The CDR3 is made up of 13 amino acids. V lost 3 bases and J 0 bases, leaving 5 bases between the germline ends. The germline CDR1 and CDR2 sequences are SGDLS and YYNGEE. CDR3 sequence reads: CASSAPSTDTQYF. The CDR3 region has the DNA TGTGCCAGCAGCGCGCCTAGCACAGATACGCAGTATTTT.

V gene TRBV11-3 combines with J gene TRBJ2-5; no reliable D call. There are 12 residues in the CDR3. Trimming took off 5 bases at V and 5 bases at J, with 9 bases between the two ends. Germline assignment: CDR1 SGHNT and CDR2 YENEEA. The CDR3, as DNA: TGTGCCAGCAGCCGCGACGGTGAGACCCAGTACTTC. It yields the protein CASSRDGETQYF.

The rearrangement joins TRBV7-3 to TRBJ2-6, with a tentative D call TRBD1 (5 bases). The CDR3 is 15 residues long. V shed 3 bases and J shed 1 base, with 7 bases lying between them. Germline V gene data show CDR1 as SGHTA and CDR2 as FQGTGA. The CDR3 DNA sequence: TGTGCCAGCAGCTTTCAGGGTTCTGGGGCCAACGTCCTGACTTTC. This translates into CASSFQGSGANVLTF.

This sequence joins TRBV27 and TRBJ2-5, with D hard to call. Per the germline V gene, CDR1 is MNHEY and CDR2 is SMNVEV (reference sequence). V dropped 4 bases and J dropped 4 bases, with 7 bases sitting between them. The CDR3 spans 12 residues. The CDR3 protein is CASSSSRETQYF. The CDR3 DNA reads TGTGCCAGCAGTTCGTCTCGAGAGACCCAGTACTTC.

The chain carries TRBV20-1 and TRBJ2-7, with no clear D. V lost 4 bases, J lost 3 bases, and 7 bases lay in between. Germline V gives CDR1 DFQATT, CDR2 SNEGSKA (reference sequence). The CDR3 runs 11 residues. The CDR3 protein is CSAITVYEQYF. CDR3 in DNA: TGCAGTGCTATAACAGTCTACGAGCAGTACTTC.

The V call is TRBV28, the J call TRBJ2-1, with D possibly TRBD1 on 6 matching bases. Germline loops: CDR1 MDHEN, CDR2 SYDVKM. This CDR3 is 18 amino acids long. The V and J ends lost 5 bases and 0 bases respectively, with 20 bases between them. The CDR3, as DNA: TGTGCCAGCAGTCCCCGTCATGATAGGGGGAGCTCCTACAATGAGCAGTTCTTC. Translated, it gives CASSPRHDRGSSYNEQFF.

The table lists this clone with a count of one. J is TRBJ1-3 and V is TRBV7-9; no clear D gene. This CDR3 contains 19 residues. Trimming pared 1 base from V and 0 bases from J, leaving 19 bases between. Germline-derived CDR1 and CDR2 are SEHNR and FQNEAQ (reference sequence). CDR3 loop: CASSLGIYERTLSGNTIYF. The CDR3 DNA reads as TGTGCCAGCAGCTTAGGGATATACGAGAGGACCCTCTCTGGAAACACCATATATTTT.

The chain has TRBV5-6 and TRBJ1-5; D possibly corresponds to TRBD1 (5 bases). The CDR3 covers 14 residues. Germline V gives CDR1 SGHDT, CDR2 YYEEEE. V was shortened by 2 bases and J by 5 bases, with 11 bases between the two germline ends. This CDR3 is CASSFLGGYQPQHF. The CDR3 DNA is TGTGCCAGCAGCTTCCTCGGGGGGTATCAGCCCCAGCATTTT.

This clone occurred a few times. The chain links TRBV18 to TRBJ1-1, with no clear D. This CDR3 is built from 13 residues. V lost 2 bases to trimming and J lost 2 bases, with 6 bases between them. Germline-derived CDR1 and CDR2 are KGHSH and LQKENI. Here the CDR3 reads CASSPSPNTEAFF. The CDR3 DNA follows: TGTGCCAGCTCACCATCGCCCAACACTGAAGCTTTCTTT.

About this clone: At one end, the junction sequence differs from germline, possibly due to a read error. V usage is TRBV11-2 and J usage is TRBJ1-2; TRBD1 matches at 8 bases. The V gene's germline CDR1 is SGHAT and CDR2 FQNNGV. This CDR3 has 15 amino acids. DNA of the CDR3: TGTGCCAGCAGCTTGACAGGGGCCTCTAACGATGGCTACACCTTC. Its translation is CASSLTGASNDGYTF.

Written as DNA, the CDR3 is TGTGCCAGCAGCTTAGCGGGGACCCTTGAGCCCCAGCATTTT. Residues: CASSLAGTLEPQHF. V is TRBV7-9 and J is TRBJ1-5; D possibly corresponds to TRBD1 (5 bases). Germline CDR1 and CDR2: SEHNR and FQNEAQ (reference sequence). The V end was cut by 0 bases, the J end by 8 bases, with 11 bases between. The CDR3 loop spans 14 amino acids.

The chain has TRBV5-1 and TRBJ1-1; no firm D call. The ends were cut back, 3 bases at V and 5 bases at J, with 11 bases in the middle. The length of the CDR3 is 13 residues. Per the germline V gene, CDR1 is SGHRS and CDR2 is YFSETQ. The CDR3 loop is CASSYGDWTEAFF. The CDR3 coding sequence is TGCGCCAGCAGCTACGGGGATTGGACTGAAGCTTTCTTT.